One sample yielded the 7 T cell receptor beta chains listed below, sequenced in a study of cytomegalovirus exposure and HLA in healthy donors. The PCR was carried out with 60 Vbeta primers and 13 Jbeta primers. Only in-frame clones appear in the TCRdb table, and some are missing; sequencing was by immunoSEQ multiplex PCR. The sample has approximately 140,000 clones, 82% seen once. Sequencing was done on a sample of PBMCs. The receptors stem from a man aged 18 to 35 in good health and CMV-seropositive.

The V call is TRBV21-1, the J call TRBJ1-5; the table's TRBD1 call for D was not verified on the DNA. TRBV21-1 is marked as a pseudogene. The CDR3 extends over 17 amino acids. CDR3 protein: CASSKADKQGQGQPQHF. In nucleotides, the CDR3 is TGTGCCAGCAGCAAAGCAGATAAACAGGGGCAAGGTCAGCCCCAGCATTTT.

This chain joins TRBV6-5 and TRBJ1-1, with D perhaps TRBD1 (5 bases). This CDR3 has 14 residues. Deletions cut 6 bases from V and 7 bases from J, with 18 bases between. Germline values: CDR1 MNHEY, CDR2 SVGAGI. The CDR3, as DNA: TGTGCCAGCAGAACCTCCGATTGGGGGGGTGAAGCTTTCTTT. Protein: CASRTSDWGGEAFF.

The rearrangement uses TRBV4-1 and TRBJ2-5, with a tentative D call TRBD1 (5 bases). Germline assignment: CDR1 MGHRA and CDR2 YSYEKL. The CDR3 spans 14 residues. V lost 4 bases and J lost 2, with 11 bases in between. CDR3 region: CASSLRTSQETQYF. In DNA, the CDR3 is TGCGCCAGCAGCCTTCGGACATCTCAAGAGACCCAGTACTTC.

CDR3 amino acids: CASSLGGGDTDTQYF. In DNA, the CDR3 is TGTGCCAGCAGTTTAGGGGGGGGTGACACAGATACGCAGTATTTT. This rearrangement joins TRBV27 to TRBJ2-3; 7 positions agree with TRBD2. J lost 2 bases, V lost 2 bases, and 4 bases had no gene match. From germline, CDR1 is MNHEY and CDR2 SMNVEV (reference sequence). This CDR3 contains 15 residues.

The chain carries TRBV19 and TRBJ1-1, with TRBD1 matching over 8 bases. V dropped 7 bases and J dropped 0; count of bases not matched to a gene: 4. CDR1 and CDR2 from the germline V gene are LNHDA and SQIVND (reference sequence). The CDR3 covers 14 residues. Here the CDR3 reads CASKPGGVNTEAFF. As DNA, the CDR3 is TGTGCCAGTAAACCAGGGGGCGTGAACACTGAAGCTTTCTTT.

This chain joins TRBV5-5 and TRBJ1-1; D unresolved. The CDR3 spans 13 residues. V was pared by 6 bases and J by 1 base, with 10 bases between. The V gene's germline CDR1 is SGHKS and CDR2 YYEKEE (reference sequence). In DNA, the CDR3 is TGTGCCAGCACCAAAAGCCAGAACACTGAAGCTTTCTTT. Protein product: CASTKSQNTEAFF.

The chain couples TRBV27 to TRBJ2-7; D unclear. Trimming removed 0 bases from V and 3 bases from J, with 12 bases in between. CDR1 and CDR2 (germline): MNHEY, SMNVEV (reference sequence). The length of the CDR3 is 15 residues. The CDR3 DNA sequence: TGTGCCAGCAGTTTATCCTCTGTGGCCAACTACGAGCAGTACTTC. Translated: CASSLSSVANYEQYF.